The T cell receptor (beta chain) under discussion was sequenced for a study of blood T cell repertoires in COVID-19. Looking at the study overall: COVID-19 samples, acute and convalescent, were from the United States, Italy and Spain. T cells, B-cell-depleted T cells, or PBMCs supplied cDNA or gDNA.

In germline, CDR1 is SNHLY, CDR2 FYNNEI. Between the trimmed V and J ends, which lost 4 bases and 3 bases, there was a span of 7 bases. The CDR3 runs 12 residues. As processed by the authors: Using reference gene primer amplification, nucleated cell counts were estimated. Produced via immunoSEQ multiplex PCR; TCRdb's table is partial and in-frame only. The D gene and trimming were derived from the DNA, and the V and J assignments and clone size from that table. The repertoire holds 200,000 to 250,000 clones, with approximately 86% as singletons. This chain links TRBV2 with TRBJ2-7; D unclear. The TCR originated in a man aged 18 to 29 with active or convalescent COVID-19. The sequenced material came from peripheral blood. Written as DNA, the CDR3 is TGTGCCAGCAGTGGGCTAGACTACGAGCAGTACTTC. Translated, it gives CASSGLDYEQYF.